This TCR beta chain came from a study of T cell repertoires in cytomegalovirus infection. Regarding the study as a whole: There were carriers of CMV plus the relevant HLA, and cumulative public TCR beta family frequency identified them.

A single record per CDR3 protein comes from TCRdb applying MiXCR to the reads. The sample includes about 900,000 distinct CDR3 sequences, roughly a third of them seen just once. Trimming removed 1 base at V and 2 bases at J, with 9 bases between. Germline V CDR1 and CDR2: SEHNR, FQNEAQ (reference sequence). The CDR3 runs to 16 residues. This clonotype has at least ten counts. Its matching antigen is unknown. The specimen comprised cultured CD8+ T cells from PBMCs, sampled from culture after CMV antigen stimulation. This sequence originates from a human donor in good health (CMV status not recorded). Some clones in this sample may be carry-over from other donors' samples. The V and J genes are TRBV7-9 and TRBJ1-6, with D hard to call. CDR3 in DNA: TGTGCCAGCAGCTTAGGGGCAGAAGCCTATAATTCACCCCTCCACTTT. The encoded protein is CASSLGAEAYNSPLHF.